A selection of T cell receptor beta chains follows, all from one sample in a study of graft-versus-host responses after intestinal transplantation. Generated by immunoSEQ multiplex PCR, the TCRdb table keeps only in-frame clones and is missing some. The repertoire holds 95,000 or so clones, with more than 80% as singletons. Sequencing used PBMCs, obtained about 440 days after intestinal transplant. These receptors originate from a human patient who received an intestinal transplant, so some T cells may come from the graft donor. The CDR3 runs from the conserved cysteine through the conserved F or W. D genes are given only for firm matches. Not every row has a clone size; where given, it reads once, few, many or a size class.

size	V	J	D	DNA	CDR3
-	TRBV6-1	TRBJ2-7	TRBD1	TGTGCCAGCAGTGGTTGGACAGGGACCCACGAGCAGTACTTC	CASSGWTGTHEQYF
once	TRBV7-8	TRBJ1-2	-	TGTGCCAGCAGCAGCGGGTCCCGGGACCCCCGCTACACCTTC	CASSSGSRDPRYTF
-	TRBV5-8	TRBJ1-1	TRBD1	TGTGCCAGCAGCTTCACAGCCTGGACAGGGTCCGCAATGGGAACTGAAGCTTTCTTT	CASSFTAWTGSAMGTEAFF
once	TRBV9	TRBJ2-6	-	TGTGCCAGCAGCGGCCCCGGGGCCCACACGGGAGGGGCCAACGTCCTGACTTTC	CASSGPGAHTGGANVLTF
-	TRBV7-2	TRBJ1-6	-	TGTGCCAGCAGCTTAGCGCCGGGGGAGGGAGAAGCACCCCTCCACTTT	CASSLAPGEGEAPLHF
few	TRBV10-2	TRBJ2-3	TRBD2	TGCGCCAGCAGCTTCGGGACTAGCGGGGACACAGATACGCAGTATTTT	CASSFGTSGDTDTQYF
-	TRBV5-1	TRBJ2-7	-	TGCGCCAGCAGCTTGGGTGGAGGGAACGAGCAGTACTTC	CASSLGGGNEQYF
-	TRBV6-6	TRBJ2-3	-	TGTGCCAGCAGTTTTCGGACGGGAAGCACAGATACGCAGTATTTT	CASSFRTGSTDTQYF
once	TRBV18	TRBJ1-1	-	TGTGCCAGCTCACAAGACAGGTCTCGGAACACTGAAGCTTTCTTT	CASSQDRSRNTEAFF
-	TRBV27	TRBJ2-5	-	TGTGCCAGCAGTTTAATGGGGCCCCCGGAGACCCAGTACTTC	CASSLMGPPETQYF
-	TRBV18	TRBJ1-1	-	TGTGCCAGCTCACCACCGTCCAGGGACACTGAAGCTTTCTTT	CASSPPSRDTEAFF
-	TRBV6-1	TRBJ1-1	TRBD1	TGTGCCAGCAGAGAGTACAGGGGGCATGGTGAAGCTTTCTTT	CASREYRGHGEAFF
once	TRBV9	TRBJ2-7	-	TGTGCCAGCAGCCGATCCTCCACAAATACCTACGAGCAGTACTTC	CASSRSSTNTYEQYF
-	TRBV6-6	TRBJ1-1	-	TGTGCCAGCACCCTGGGGAACACTGAAGCTTTCTTT	CASTLGNTEAFF
few	TRBV6-1	TRBJ1-1	-	TGTGCCAGCAGTGAAGGGACGGCGAACACTGAAGCTTTCTTT	CASSEGTANTEAFF
-	TRBV9	TRBJ2-7	TRBD1	TGTGCCAGCAGCGGGGACAGGGGGCACAGCGGCTACGAGCAGTACTTC	CASSGDRGHSGYEQYF
-	TRBV7-9	TRBJ2-1	TRBD2	TGTGCCAGCAGCTTACTAGCGGGCAATGAGCAGTTCTTC	CASSLLAGNEQFF
-	TRBV7-8	TRBJ2-2	-	TGTGCCAGCACCACGCATACCGGGGAGCTGTTTTTT	CASTTHTGELFF
-	TRBV9	TRBJ1-6	-	TGTGCCAGCAGCGTAGGGGGAGGCGTTAATTCACCCCTCCACTTT	CASSVGGGVNSPLHF
-	TRBV5-5	TRBJ1-1	-	TGTGCCAGCAGCCTTCCGATGAACACTGAAGCTTTCTTT	CASSLPMNTEAFF
-	TRBV19	TRBJ1-1	-	TGTGCCAGTAGGGACGGTCCGGCGAACACTGAAGCTTTCTTT	CASRDGPANTEAFF
-	TRBV10-3	TRBJ1-5	TRBD1	TGTGCCATCAGTGAGTCAAGTCCAGGGGGCAAGGAGCCCCAGCATTTT	CAISESSPGGKEPQHF
-	TRBV25-1	TRBJ1-4	-	TGTGCCAGCAGTGAGGGGGATGAGGAAAAACTGTTTTTT	CASSEGDEEKLFF
-	TRBV19	TRBJ1-2	TRBD1	TGTGCCAGTAGTTTCTGGGACAGTGGGACTGCCTATGGCTACACCTTC	CASSFWDSGTAYGYTF
once	TRBV9	TRBJ1-1	-	TGTGCCAGCAGCCCGACCGTTGGACTCAACACTGAAGCTTTCTTT	CASSPTVGLNTEAFF
once	TRBV2	TRBJ1-5	TRBD1	TGTGCCAGCAGTGCAGACAGGGCGGTCCTCAATCAGCCCCAGCATTTT	CASSADRAVLNQPQHF
few	TRBV4-1	TRBJ2-7	-	TGCGCCAGCAGCCAAGGGGCAGGGGTCTACGAGCAGTACTTC	CASSQGAGVYEQYF
-	TRBV7-9	TRBJ1-2	-	TGTGCCAGCAGCCCACGGGGGGGGCTCCCTAACTATGGCTACACCTTC	CASSPRGGLPNYGYTF
-	TRBV25-1	TRBJ2-7	TRBD1	TGTGCCAGCAGTGAAGATGGGACAGGGGCGACCAGCGAGCAGTACTTC	CASSEDGTGATSEQYF
-	TRBV9	TRBJ2-7	TRBD2	TGTGCCAGCAGCGTAACACCGGGACTACCTATGTACGAGCAGTACTTC	CASSVTPGLPMYEQYF
-	TRBV2	TRBJ2-3	-	TGTGCCAGCAGTGAATCCGACGGTCTGCTGCGGGTGTATTTT	CASSESDGLLRVYF
-	TRBV27	TRBJ2-7	TRBD1	TGTGCCAGCAGCACAGAAGACAGGGCCTACGAGCAGTACTTC	CASSTEDRAYEQYF
-	TRBV9	TRBJ1-1	TRBD1	TGTGCCAGCAGCGCCGGGACAGGCATCACTGAAGCTTTCTTT	CASSAGTGITEAFF
-	TRBV4-2	TRBJ2-2	-	TGTGCCAGCAGCCAAGAGGGGGGCCTCGCGAACACCGGGGAGCTGTTTTTT	CASSQEGGLANTGELFF
once	TRBV7-8	TRBJ2-3	-	TGTGCCAGCAGATCGCTGGCTACAAAAACGCAGTATTTT	CASRSLATKTQYF
-	TRBV5-1	TRBJ2-7	-	TGCGCCAGCTGGGTCTACGAGCAGTACTTC	CASWVYEQYF
-	TRBV9	TRBJ1-1	TRBD1	TGTGCCAGCAGCCGGGACAGGGCGAACACTGAAGCTTTCTTT	CASSRDRANTEAFF
-	TRBV7-6	TRBJ2-1	TRBD2	TGTGCCAGCAGCCTAACGTGGCGACGACTAGCGGGGGGCAACGACAATGAGCAGTTCTTC	CASSLTWRRLAGGNDNEQFF
-	TRBV19	TRBJ2-3	-	TGTGCCAGTAGTATAGCCCAGGGGGGAAGCACAGATACGCAGTATTTT	CASSIAQGGSTDTQYF
-	TRBV10-3	TRBJ2-5	-	TGTGCCACTTCACAGAGCTCGGAGACCCAGTACTTC	CATSQSSETQYF
once	TRBV19	TRBJ1-1	-	TGTGCCACCTCCTGGAGGGGTGAGACTGAAGCTTTCTTT	CATSWRGETEAFF
-	TRBV2	TRBJ2-1	TRBD2	TGTGCCAGCAGTGACGGACTAGCGGTGAAAGAGCAGTTCTTC	CASSDGLAVKEQFF
-	TRBV21-1	TRBJ2-7	-	TGTGCCAGCAGCAAAGGGGGCCAAGGGGCCCCAGGGTCCTACGAGCAGTACTTC	CASSKGGQGAPGSYEQYF
-	TRBV29-1	TRBJ2-7	TRBD1	TGCAGCGGCATCTCCGGGACAGCCTACGAGCAGTACTTC	CSGISGTAYEQYF
-	TRBV19	TRBJ1-6	TRBD1	TGTGCCAGTAGTGGAGTGCGACAGGGGGCGTCGTGGTCCTATAATTCACCCCTCCACTTT	CASSGVRQGASWSYNSPLHF
-	TRBV9	TRBJ1-2	-	TGTGCCAGCAGCGCACCAGGGGAAGGCTACACCTTC	CASSAPGEGYTF
-	TRBV2	TRBJ2-7	-	TGTGCCAGCAGTGAATCGCACCACGAAAGGGGCTACGAGCAGTACTTC	CASSESHHERGYEQYF
-	TRBV4-1	TRBJ1-1	TRBD1	TGCGCCAGCAGCCAGGACCGGGACAGGGGGGGGAACACTGAAGCTTTCTTT	CASSQDRDRGGNTEAFF
-	TRBV5-6	TRBJ2-7	-	TGTGCCAGCAGCTCAACCTCGGGGACAACCTACGAGCAGTACTTC	CASSSTSGTTYEQYF
once	TRBV19	TRBJ2-3	TRBD2	TGTGCCAGTAAAAGCGGGGGGGCCGCGAATACGCAGTATTTT	CASKSGGAANTQYF
-	TRBV5-1	TRBJ1-5	TRBD1	TGCGCCAGCAGCCCCGAACCGGGACAGGGAGGAGATCAGCCCCAGCATTTT	CASSPEPGQGGDQPQHF
-	TRBV4-2	TRBJ1-4	-	TGTGCCAGCAGCCAGACGGTCCTAAATGAAAAACTGTTTTTT	CASSQTVLNEKLFF
-	TRBV5-1	TRBJ2-7	TRBD1	TGCGCCAGCAGCGAAACAGGGGGGAGGTCCTACGAGCAGTACTTC	CASSETGGRSYEQYF
-	TRBV7-9	TRBJ2-7	-	TGTGCCAGCAGCTTATCCTCCCTGGCATCCTACGAGCAGTACTTC	CASSLSSLASYEQYF
-	TRBV6-5	TRBJ2-7	-	TGTGCCAGCAGTTACGATGGCCCCACCTACGAGCAGTACTTC	CASSYDGPTYEQYF
-	TRBV25-1	TRBJ2-2	TRBD1	TGTGCCAGCAGTCCGACAGGGAGTTACACCGGGGAGCTGTTTTTT	CASSPTGSYTGELFF
-	TRBV6-4	TRBJ2-7	-	TGTGCCAGCAGCCCAAGGCCACGGGACGAGCAGTACTTC	CASSPRPRDEQYF
-	TRBV7-9	TRBJ2-5	-	TGTGCCAGCAGCTTAGTCGAAGGGGAGACCCAGTACTTC	CASSLVEGETQYF
-	TRBV19	TRBJ1-1	-	TGTGCCAGTAGTATACCGGGTTGGGTAATAACTTTCTTT	CASSIPGWVITFF
-	TRBV5-5	TRBJ1-1	-	TGTGCCAGCAGCCAAAACGCGGACACTGAAGCTTTCTTT	CASSQNADTEAFF